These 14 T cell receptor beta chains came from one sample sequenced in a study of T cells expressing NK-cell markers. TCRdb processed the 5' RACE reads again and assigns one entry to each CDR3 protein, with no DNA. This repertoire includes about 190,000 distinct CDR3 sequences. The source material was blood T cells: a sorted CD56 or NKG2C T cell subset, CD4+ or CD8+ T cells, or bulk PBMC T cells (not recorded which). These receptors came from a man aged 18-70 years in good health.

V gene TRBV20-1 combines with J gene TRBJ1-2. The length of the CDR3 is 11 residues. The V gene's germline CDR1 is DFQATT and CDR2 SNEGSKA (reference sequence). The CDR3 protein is CSAIGSPGYTF.

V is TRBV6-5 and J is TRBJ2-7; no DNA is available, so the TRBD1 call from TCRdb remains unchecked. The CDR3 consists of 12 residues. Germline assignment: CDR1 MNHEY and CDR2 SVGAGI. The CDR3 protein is CASSPTGNEQYF.

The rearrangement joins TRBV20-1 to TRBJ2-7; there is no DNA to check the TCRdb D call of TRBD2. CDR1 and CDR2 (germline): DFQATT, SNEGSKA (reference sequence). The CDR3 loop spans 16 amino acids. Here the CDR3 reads CSASPYSGGSSGEQYF.

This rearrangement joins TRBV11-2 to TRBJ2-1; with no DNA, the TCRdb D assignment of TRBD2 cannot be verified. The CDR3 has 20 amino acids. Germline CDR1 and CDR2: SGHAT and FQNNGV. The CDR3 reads CASSDPGKLAGGRSYNEQFF. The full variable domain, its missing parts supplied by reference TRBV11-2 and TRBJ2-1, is EAGVAQSPRYKIIEKRQSVAFWCNPISGHATLYWYQQILGQGPKLLIQFQNNGVVDDSQLPKDRFSAERLKGVDSTLKIQPAKLEDSAVYLCASSDPGKLAGGRSYNEQFFGPGTRLTVL.

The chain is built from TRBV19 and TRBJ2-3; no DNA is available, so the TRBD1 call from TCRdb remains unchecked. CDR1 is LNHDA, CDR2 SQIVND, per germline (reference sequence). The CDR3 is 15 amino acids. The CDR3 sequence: CATVLGIIGTDTQYF.

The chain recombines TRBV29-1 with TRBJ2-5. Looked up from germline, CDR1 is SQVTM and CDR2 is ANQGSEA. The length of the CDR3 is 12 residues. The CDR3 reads CSFDFRQETQYF.

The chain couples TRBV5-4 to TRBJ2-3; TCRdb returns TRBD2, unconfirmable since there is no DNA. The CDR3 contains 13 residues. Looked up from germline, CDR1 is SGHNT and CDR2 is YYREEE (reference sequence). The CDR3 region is CASSARSADTQYF.

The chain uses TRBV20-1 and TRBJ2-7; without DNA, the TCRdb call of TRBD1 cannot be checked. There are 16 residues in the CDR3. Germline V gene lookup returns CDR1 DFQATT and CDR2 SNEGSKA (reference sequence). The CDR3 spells CSARPLERGLSYEQYF.

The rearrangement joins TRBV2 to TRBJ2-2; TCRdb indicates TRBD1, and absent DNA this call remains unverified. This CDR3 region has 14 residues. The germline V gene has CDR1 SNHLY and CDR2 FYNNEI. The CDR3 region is CASDRGLGPGELFF.

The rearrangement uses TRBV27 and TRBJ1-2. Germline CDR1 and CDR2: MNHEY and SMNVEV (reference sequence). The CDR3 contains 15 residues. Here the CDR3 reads CASSFGARSNYGYTF.

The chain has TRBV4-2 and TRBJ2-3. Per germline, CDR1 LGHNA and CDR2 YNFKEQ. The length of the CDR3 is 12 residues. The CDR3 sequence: CASSHSPDTQYF.

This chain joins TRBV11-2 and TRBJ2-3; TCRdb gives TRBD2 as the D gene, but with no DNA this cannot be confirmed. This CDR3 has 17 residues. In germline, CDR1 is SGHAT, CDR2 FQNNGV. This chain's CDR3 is CASSNLAGGPIRDTQYF.

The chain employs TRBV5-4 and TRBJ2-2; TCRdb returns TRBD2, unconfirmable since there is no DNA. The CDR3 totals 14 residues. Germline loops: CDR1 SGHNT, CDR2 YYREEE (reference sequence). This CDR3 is CASSSGLRTGELFF.

CDR3 residues: CASFVRRGGKSNQPQHF. This chain links TRBV6-5 with TRBJ1-5; TCRdb picks TRBD1, but there is no DNA to check that call. This CDR3 has 17 amino acids. Germline V lookup: CDR1 MNHEY, CDR2 SVGAGI.